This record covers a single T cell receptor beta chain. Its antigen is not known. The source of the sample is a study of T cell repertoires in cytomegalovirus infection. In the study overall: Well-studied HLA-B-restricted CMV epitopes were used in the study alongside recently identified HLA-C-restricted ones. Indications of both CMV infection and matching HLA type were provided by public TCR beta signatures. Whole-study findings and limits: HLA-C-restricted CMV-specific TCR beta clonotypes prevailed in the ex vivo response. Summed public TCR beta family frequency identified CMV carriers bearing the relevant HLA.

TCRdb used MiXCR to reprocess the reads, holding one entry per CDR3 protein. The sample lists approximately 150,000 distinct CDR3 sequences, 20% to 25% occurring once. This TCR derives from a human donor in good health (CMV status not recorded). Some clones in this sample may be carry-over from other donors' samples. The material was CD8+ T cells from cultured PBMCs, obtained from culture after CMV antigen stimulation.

DNA for the CDR3: TGTGCCATCAGTGAGTCAAGGGAGAGGAATGAAAAACTGTTTTTT. Translation gives CAISESRERNEKLFF. This chain connects TRBV10-3 to TRBJ1-4; D is ambiguous. The CDR3 is 15 residues long. CDR1 and CDR2 (germline): ENHRY, SYGVKD. V lost 0 bases and J lost 5, with 10 bases in between.